Each of the 14 T cell receptor beta chains below was sequenced from the same sample in a study of a mutant IDH1 vaccine in newly diagnosed glioma (dated by TCRdb to the early 2020s). No antigen has been assigned to these receptors. Interpreted using the paper, the time point label stands for: week 11, during vaccination. Each vaccine dose was 300 ug of a 20-mer mutant IDH1 peptide in Montanide, given subcutaneously with topical imiquimod. The library was generated by the immunoSEQ multiplex PCR assay. TCRdb retrieved this table from immuneACCESS and kept in-frame rearrangements only. Not all clones are present; in checked studies, unresolved V genes account for under half, and no reason is known for the remainder. For this sample the table gives over 95,000 clones, of which 85% to 90% were detected only once. In total, the top ten clones hold roughly 0.62% of the sample. This sample comprised PBMCs, obtained from a glioma patient whose treatment included an IDH1 peptide vaccine. The receptors come from a woman between 50 and 59 years old with glioma.

The chain recombines TRBV4-1 with TRBJ2-4; the D call may be TRBD1 or TRBD2 (5 bases each). The V gene's germline CDR1 is MGHRA and CDR2 YSYEKL. The CDR3 is 15 residues long. V was pared by 3 bases and J by 0 bases, with 9 bases between. The CDR3 sequence is CASSQGTSAKNIQYF. Here the CDR3 DNA reads TGCGCCAGCAGCCAGGGGACCTCAGCCAAAAACATTCAGTACTTC.

The chain carries TRBV5-6 and TRBJ1-2; D unresolved. In germline, CDR1 is SGHDT, CDR2 YYEEEE. Trimming left V 4 bases short and J 7 bases short, with 14 bases between. This CDR3 region has 13 residues. CDR3 loop: CASSSEAHGGYTF. The CDR3, as DNA: TGTGCCAGCAGCAGCGAGGCCCATGGTGGCTACACCTTC.

The chain employs TRBV5-1 and TRBJ2-2; 8 bases fit TRBD1. Trimming took 2 bases from V and 3 from J; bases not matched to a gene: 0. The CDR3 is 14 amino acids. Germline CDR1 SGHRS, CDR2 YFSETQ. The CDR3 protein is CASSLQGDTGELFF. In DNA form, the CDR3 reads TGCGCCAGCAGCTTACAGGGGGACACCGGGGAGCTGTTTTTT.

J is TRBJ1-5 and V is TRBV2, with 8 positions matching TRBD1. Trimming at V came to 5 bases and at J to 0 bases, leaving 3 bases not matched to a gene. Germline CDR1 reads SNHLY; CDR2 reads FYNNEI. The CDR3 covers 15 residues. Here the CDR3 reads CASSSTGDSNQPQHF. DNA for the CDR3: TGTGCCAGCAGTTCGACAGGGGATAGCAATCAGCCCCAGCATTTT.

The V call is TRBV7-9, the J call TRBJ2-3, with 10 bases lining up with TRBD2. J lost 6 bases, V lost 0 bases, and 3 bases had no gene match. Germline values: CDR1 SEHNR, CDR2 FQNEAQ (reference sequence). This CDR3 is 15 amino acids long. The CDR3 protein is CASSLASGRADTQYF. CDR3 nucleotide sequence: TGTGCCAGCAGCTTAGCGAGCGGGAGGGCCGATACGCAGTATTTT.

This clone was observed a single time. The chain combines TRBV9 with TRBJ2-1; a possible D gene is TRBD1 (6 bases). V was cut by 0 bases and J by 2 bases, with 12 bases left in between. This CDR3 contains 16 residues. From germline, CDR1 is SGDLS and CDR2 YYNGEE. The CDR3 sequence is CASSVEGQGTYNEQFF. The DNA for the CDR3 is TGTGCCAGCAGCGTAGAAGGGCAGGGGACCTACAATGAGCAGTTCTTC.

This chain connects TRBV2 to TRBJ2-7; D gene uncertain. V lost 7 bases to trimming and J lost 6 bases, with 16 bases between them. Germline V lookup: CDR1 SNHLY, CDR2 FYNNEI. The CDR3 consists of 13 residues. CDR3 nucleotide sequence: TGTGCCAGCACCCCCCTAAGGACCTCCGAGCAGTACTTC. Translated: CASTPLRTSEQYF.

CDR3 residues: CASSIPGGSGANVLTF. For the CDR3, the DNA is TGTGCCAGTAGTATCCCGGGGGGGTCTGGGGCCAACGTCCTGACTTTC. This chain uses TRBV19 with TRBJ2-6; 8 nucleotides match TRBD2. After removal of 3 bases from V and 1 base from J, the junction contained 2 bases not matched to a gene. CDR1 LNHDA and CDR2 SQIVND come from the germline V gene (reference sequence). The CDR3 sequence is 16 residues long.

The gene calls are TRBV7-9 and TRBJ2-7; 12 bases line up with TRBD2. The CDR3 loop spans 16 amino acids. Germline V gene sequence: CDR1 SEHNR, CDR2 FQNEAQ (reference sequence). Losses at the gene ends were 2 bases for V and 5 bases for J; bases not matched to a gene: 7. The CDR3 protein is CASSLKRLAGADEQYF. The CDR3 DNA reads as TGTGCCAGCAGCTTAAAGAGACTAGCGGGAGCTGACGAGCAGTACTTC.

The rearrangement joins TRBV9 to TRBJ2-1; D is unclear. The germline V gene has CDR1 SGDLS and CDR2 YYNGEE. This CDR3 region has 14 residues. V was cut by 0 bases and J by 2 bases, with 6 bases left in between. The CDR3 coding sequence is TGTGCCAGCAGCGTAGATACAGCCTACAATGAGCAGTTCTTC. The encoded protein is CASSVDTAYNEQFF.

The chain joins TRBV5-6 to TRBJ1-1; a possible D gene is TRBD1 (5 bases). CDR1 and CDR2 (germline): SGHDT, YYEEEE. V gave up 4 bases and J gave up 1 base, with 14 bases separating them. CDR3 length: 15 residues. The CDR3 reads CASSRMGPPNTEAFF. CDR3 DNA: TGTGCCAGCAGCCGGATGGGACCCCCGAACACTGAAGCTTTCTTT.

The CDR3, as DNA: TGTGCCAGCAGCTTAGGCTCGGGGGGGCTCGGCTACGAGCAGTACTTC. Amino acids: CASSLGSGGLGYEQYF. J is TRBJ2-7 and V is TRBV13; TRBD2 matches 8 bases. The V gene's germline CDR1 is PRHDT and CDR2 FYEKMQ (reference sequence). V shed 0 bases, J shed 3 bases, and the junction held 7 bases outside the gene matches. CDR3 size: 16 residues.

V gene TRBV9 combines with J gene TRBJ1-6; perhaps TRBD1 as D (5 bases). The V end lost 3 bases, the J end lost 6 bases, and 10 bases lay between the germline ends. The CDR3 contains 14 residues. Germline CDR1 and CDR2: SGDLS and YYNGEE. CDR3: CASSGNRRNSPLHF. CDR3 in DNA: TGTGCCAGCAGCGGGAACAGGCGTAATTCACCCCTCCACTTT.

The genes are TRBV5-1 and TRBJ1-1; no firm D call. V lost 4 bases to trimming and J lost 4 bases, with 23 bases between them. CDR3 length: 17 amino acids. Germline loops: CDR1 SGHRS, CDR2 YFSETQ. CDR3 loop: CASSPSLQNPLGTEAFF. The CDR3 nucleotides read TGCGCCAGCAGCCCCAGCCTCCAGAATCCTTTGGGCACTGAAGCTTTCTTT.